Each of the 2 T cell receptor beta chains below was sequenced from the same sample in a study of cytomegalovirus exposure and HLA in healthy donors. Both 60 Vbeta primers and 13 Jbeta primers went into the PCR. The protocol was immunoSEQ multiplex PCR, while the TCRdb copy is restricted to in-frame clones and leaves out a portion. This sample yields over 150,000 clones, of which approximately 80% are seen a single time; roughly 13% belongs to the top ten. Material for sequencing was PBMCs. The receptors come from a man aged 30 to 45 in good health and CMV-seropositive.

The J gene is TRBJ2-1, the V gene TRBV4-1; the match to TRBD2 covers 7 bases. CDR1 MGHRA and CDR2 YSYEKL come from the germline V gene. With 2 bases clipped from V and 1 base from J, the junction kept 5 bases outside the gene matches. The CDR3 length is 16 residues. The CDR3 DNA reads TGCGCCAGCAGCCAATACGGGGGGAGTTCCTACAATGAGCAGTTCTTC. This gives the protein CASSQYGGSSYNEQFF.

This sequence joins TRBV5-6 and TRBJ1-3; D may be TRBD1 (5 bases). This CDR3 contains 16 residues. The ends were cut back, 4 bases at V and 2 bases at J, with 16 bases in the middle. Germline CDR1 SGHDT, CDR2 YYEEEE. CDR3 bases: TGTGCCAGCAGCGGAATCAGGGAGGAGGCTGGAAACACCATATATTTT. It is translated as CASSGIREEAGNTIYF.